Included here is one T cell receptor beta chain sequence, with context. By how much of the sample it makes up, this clonotype is medium-sized (0.01 to 0.1%). Its target antigen remains unknown. No base quality values were provided; no much bigger clone lies one nucleotide off. TCR alpha and beta CDR3 regions were amplified with the iRepertoire nested amplicon-rescue multiplex PCR (arm-PCR) platform from RNA. One-step reverse transcription and amplification used about 95-400 ng of tissue mRNA or PBMC total RNA as input. After bead purification, a secondary multiplex PCR added Illumina adapters, and libraries were gel-purified between 200 and 400 bp. Internal 6-nucleotide barcodes were carried by the libraries and were used for demultiplexing. Sequencing of the libraries was done on an Illumina MiSeq using 2x220 or 2x250 nucleotide paired-end reads. In the source study's methods: Paired reads were merged with FLASH 1.2.11 and aligned to the GRCh37 human genome with BWA-MEM before extracting TRA and TRB reads. V and J assignment used an IMGT-derived reference of cassette sequences and CDR3 motifs that included pseudogenes. Reads were translated in three frames, and productive CDR3s were defined as those with a C...FGXG motif and no stop codons. A clonotype was defined as a unique combination of a V-J cassette pair and a CDR3 amino acid sequence. Filtering of reads was based on Hamming distance, with the threshold set by the sequence error rate of each sample in mapped regions. The public reads were quality trimmed at Q25 with fastp and then assembled into clones with MiXCR by TCRdb, keeping productive beta chains. Identical CDR3 protein sequences are pooled into one entry, listed with their most common genes and DNA. V and J calls and clone size were set by TCRdb, not the authors. In this sample the table shows 44,000 or so distinct CDR3 sequences, about 22% of which occur a single time. Approximately 6.4% of the sample is taken by the ten largest.

This sample is part of a study of glioma-infiltrating T cells (dated by TCRdb to 2016 to 2017). About the investigation overall: Sequencing of TCR alpha- and beta-chain repertoires was performed on glioma tissue, on non-neoplastic brain tissue, and on matched peripheral blood mononuclear cells. Three low-grade glioma patients, roughly 8 primary glioblastoma patients and three non-glioma patients contributing non-neoplastic brain tissue were included in the paired cohort. To measure how far tissue and blood T-cell populations diverged, each tissue-infiltrating repertoire was compared against the peripheral blood repertoire of the same patient. Study-wide findings and limitations: Tissue and blood shared very few CDR3 sequences, a result attributed to high CDR3 diversity and limited sampling. Group comparisons were based on small numbers of patients: three non-neoplastic, three low-grade glioma and about eight glioblastoma patients. VJ-independent divergence between tissue and blood was lower than expected in non-neoplastic patients but higher than expected in all gliomas, particularly low-grade gliomas.

Taken from the germline V gene (reference sequence), the CDR1 and CDR2 loops are DFQATT and SNEGSKA. Germline trimming amounts to 2 bases on V and 2 bases on J, with 16 as the count of junction bases outside the gene matches. Its CDR3 holds 19 amino acids, cysteine through phenylalanine. The CDR3 DNA has 57 bases and is translated from base 1. This TCR was sampled from a human donor with low-grade glioma or glioblastoma, undergoing nonglioma brain surgery, or in good health (not recorded which). The V and J genes are TRBV20-1 and TRBJ2-3, and 10 junction bases match TRBD1. Sequencing was carried out using glioma tissue, nonneoplastic brain tissue, or PBMCs (not recorded which). The CDR3 is CSARPLEADRGLNTDTQYF. At the DNA level, the sequence is TGCAGTGCTAGACCCCTAGAGGCAGACAGGGGGCTAAACACAGATACGCAGTATTTT.